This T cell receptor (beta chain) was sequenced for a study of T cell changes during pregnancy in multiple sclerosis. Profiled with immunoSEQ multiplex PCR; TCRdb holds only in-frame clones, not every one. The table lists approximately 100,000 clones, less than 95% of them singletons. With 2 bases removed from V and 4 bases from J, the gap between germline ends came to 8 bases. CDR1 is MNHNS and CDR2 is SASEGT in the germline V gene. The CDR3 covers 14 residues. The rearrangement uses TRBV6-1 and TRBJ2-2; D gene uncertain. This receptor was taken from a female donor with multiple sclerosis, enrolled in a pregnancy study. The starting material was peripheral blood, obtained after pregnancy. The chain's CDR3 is CASSELLITGELFF. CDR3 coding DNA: TGTGCCAGCAGTGAACTACTCATCACCGGGGAGCTGTTTTTT.